What follows is one T cell receptor beta chain and its context. No antigen is known for it. The record has no base qualities; no much larger clone is one base away. In total, 500 to 700 healthy bone marrow donors made up the cohort. All cohort members were sampled while nominally healthy, although unrecorded immune exposures were likely present. The donor tested CMV seronegative and was one of the 352 seronegative cohort members. A peripheral blood sample was collected from each donor, and TCR beta sequencing was performed on peripheral blood mononuclear cells. The Qiagen DNeasy Blood Extraction Kit was used to extract genomic DNA from the blood cell samples. These data come from a study of cytomegalovirus exposure and HLA in healthy donors (TCRdb year 2017). Turning to the overall study: In an earlier analysis of 550 to 750 of the donors, roughly 300 Gb of sequence data and 95 million to 130 million unique TCR beta sequences from 180 million or so T cells were reported. Among around 400 genotyped donors of the cohort, an average of roughly 240,000 unique TCR beta nucleotide sequences were sequenced per donor, roughly a sixth of them non-productive. HLA typing included class I and class II loci at four-digit resolution. In a later genetic analysis, genome-wide SNP genotypes for about 60% of the 666 donors were used, and that subset was treated as a discovery cohort. About 320 gigabases of sequencing data and 70 million to 100 million unique TCR sequences were included in an early release covering under 650 HLA-typed donors. In addition to the first cohort of roughly 670 subjects, a separate validation cohort of approximately 120 different subjects was used. The aim of the study was to test whether cataloging public T cell receptors could identify signatures of past pathogen exposure. The number of typed donors differed by locus: about 620-640 for A, B, C, DRB1 and DQB1; approximately 520 for DQA1; about 600 for DPA1; and roughly 450 for DPB1. To decide whether each TCR beta V gene segment behaved as functional or pseudogenic, an earlier analysis of over 500 of the donors relied on high-throughput TCR beta sequencing. In a later analysis, previously published TCR beta repertoires from 500 to 750 donors were re-analyzed and high-resolution HLA genotyping was added so that TCR occurrence patterns could be studied. All discovery cohort repertoires had been generated on a single sequencing platform. The T cell repertoires of 666 subjects were profiled by immunosequencing and related to cytomegalovirus serostatus. The later analysis used no new phenotypic data to find candidate immune exposures, relying instead on TCR beta sequences and their occurrence across donors. Because of strong linkage in the cohort, roughly five DR-DQ haplotypes were treated as single units for association and clustering. The study combined high-throughput TCR immunosequencing, statistical association of individual TCRs with disease status, and machine learning to predict cytomegalovirus infection status. Of the approximately 400 genotyped donors, approximately 83% fell in the genetic ancestry cluster associated with self-reported Caucasian donors. Donor age, sex, ethnicity and CMV serostatus were compiled together with the repertoire data.

General conclusions and limits of the study: A few of the identified cytomegalovirus-associated TCR beta chains were confirmed in vitro to be specific for cytomegalovirus antigens. Most TCR sequences were seen in very few donors, while some public TCRs were found in many individuals. Correlated functional status among segregating V segments might reflect linkage disequilibrium, but an unknown experimental factor could not be ruled out. In both the original and validation cohorts, the classifier was reported to diagnose cytomegalovirus status with high specificity and sensitivity. In a later analysis, more than 15,000 TCR beta sequences were associated with specific HLA alleles at a false discovery rate of 0.05. The study listed 150 to 200 TCR beta chains as associated with cytomegalovirus. Sequencing depth was assumed to be roughly uniform across donors in the presence/absence analyses, though that assumption may not hold. In a later analysis, most CMV-associated TCR beta chains were found to appear HLA-restricted, with HLA associations seemingly driven largely by CMV exposure. Some IMGT-functional V segments, including TRBV6-2 and TRBV6-3, could not be distinguished by the 87-base-pair reads and were therefore excluded. A later analysis found that HLA-associated TCR beta chains were more clonally expanded and had lower generation probabilities than equally common non-associated chains. This cohort had only TCR beta chains sequenced, and the lack of alpha or paired-chain data limited which features could be detected. The only immune exposure information available for the cohort was CMV serostatus. A cluster of highly shared sequence variants was judged likely to be a technical artifact of the sequencing pipeline. When HLA alleles, especially DR and DQ, strongly co-occurred, TCR associations were difficult to assign to individual alleles. Because counts were too low, 15 to 20 rarely observed V segments, including chromosome 9 orphons, were excluded from the earlier analysis of 587 of the donors. A further reported finding was that TCR beta sequences accurately predicted the HLA-A and HLA-B alleles for most subjects in the first cohort. According to a later analysis, parvovirus B19, influenza, CMV and Epstein-Barr virus appeared linked to several top co-occurrence clusters. It was suggested by the authors that the approach could potentially be generalized to other disease states and immunological phenotypes. According to a later genetic analysis, donors in an Asian-associated ancestry cluster had fewer N-insertions in productive TCRs than the approximately 710-donor mean. In a later analysis, the rate of TCR association differed among HLA loci, with DRB1 alleles having the most associated TCRs and HLA-C alleles having the fewest. Because HLA typing was unavailable for some donors at each locus, only the typed subset was used in association tests. Broadly in line with IMGT annotations, most TCR beta V segments showed up in productive rearrangements about 87% or about 30% of the time in an earlier analysis of around 550 of the donors. In a later genetic analysis, a missense DCLRE1C variant was associated with V-gene and J-gene trimming of TCR beta chains, and the association was replicated in an independent cohort.

The CDR3 runs 13 residues from the cysteine to the phenylalanine. CDR3 DNA only is kept here, 39 bases in frame from base 1. Based on the germline V gene, the CDR1 and CDR2 sequences are SGHTA and FQGNSA. At the junction V is shortened by 5 bases and J by 1 base, with 8 bases in between. Receptors were amplified or captured by the immunoSEQ multiplex PCR assay. The multiplex PCR relied on a mix of 60 forward primers for TCR Vbeta segments and 13 reverse primers for TCR Jbeta segments. The CDR3 region of rearranged TCR beta genes was amplified from genomic DNA with a multiplex PCR assay. The amplified TCR beta libraries were sequenced on the Illumina HiSeq System as 87-base-pair reads. Per the original workflow: In a later analysis, some 80 million unique TCR beta chains were counted across the approximately 640 repertoires, and about 10 million of these chains were shared by at least two donors. Raw reads were error-corrected and collapsed into unique sequences with a nearest-neighbor algorithm that merged closely related sequences to remove PCR and sequencing errors. Alignment of CDR3 sequences to IMGT reference sequences was used to assign V, D and J gene segments. For a sequence to be retained, a match of at least six nucleotides to both a V gene segment and a J gene segment was required. A rearrangement counted as productive if the CDR3 had no stop codons and remained in frame with V and J, and every other rearrangement counted as non-productive. CDR3 was defined by IMGT convention, running from the second conserved V-encoded cysteine to the conserved J-encoded phenylalanine. The earlier analysis of some 550 of the donors excluded any sequence lacking an unambiguous match to a single V gene segment. In an earlier analysis of several hundred of the donors, V segments were called functional above 56.7% productive rearrangements and were called segregating when the between-donor standard deviation exceeded 5%. To diagnose cytomegalovirus status from the catalog of TCR beta chain sequences, a statistical classification framework was built. V and J gene assignment, in a later analysis, came from comparing TCR nucleotide sequences with IMGT/GENE-DB human TR gene sequences. The TCRdist pipeline was used in a later analysis to assign CDR3 sequences and most-parsimonious VDJ recombination scenarios. In a later analysis, each TCR beta chain was defined by its CDR3 amino acid sequence together with its V-gene family, and reads lacking a unique V-gene family were excluded. A later analysis removed 550 to 700 highly shared, low-generation-probability nucleotide sequences to deal with suspected cross-contamination and a sequencing artifact. In a later analysis, a clonal expansion index was calculated for each public chain from normalized within-repertoire ranks of inferred template counts. Generation probabilities in a later analysis came from a VDJ recombination model fitted to out-of-frame rearrangements, and those results were checked against IGoR. In a later analysis, hypergeometric tests were used to score TCR-TCR, TCR-HLA and TCR-CMV co-occurrence, with a repertoire-size bias correction applied to TCR pairs. A later analysis estimated false discovery rates by permuting HLA or CMV assignments 20 times. In a later analysis, co-occurring TCRs were grouped with DBSCAN, and TCRdist sequence similarity was added when clustering was performed within HLA-allele-positive subsets. Repertoires with fewer than 30,000 or more than 120,000 public chains, plus five repertoires with anomalous nucleotide sharing, were excluded from co-occurrence clustering. TCRdb took this table from immuneACCESS and kept in-frame rearrangements with V and J called. Such tables lack part of the clones; where checked against another copy, unresolved V genes explain under half of the gap, and the rest is unexplained. V and J calls and clone size are as listed in that table; D and trimming were resolved from the DNA. This sample gives about 200,000 clones in total; roughly 73% of them show up just once. The leading ten clones occupy about 1.7% of the sample.

This receptor was obtained from a woman aged 30 to 39 in good health and CMV-seronegative. What was sequenced was PBMCs. The receptor chain draws on TRBV7-2 and TRBJ2-5; the D gene is perhaps TRBD1, from 5 matching bases. CDR3 loop: CASSPDSQETQYF. The bases read TGTGCCAGCAGCCCAGACAGCCAAGAGACCCAGTACTTC.